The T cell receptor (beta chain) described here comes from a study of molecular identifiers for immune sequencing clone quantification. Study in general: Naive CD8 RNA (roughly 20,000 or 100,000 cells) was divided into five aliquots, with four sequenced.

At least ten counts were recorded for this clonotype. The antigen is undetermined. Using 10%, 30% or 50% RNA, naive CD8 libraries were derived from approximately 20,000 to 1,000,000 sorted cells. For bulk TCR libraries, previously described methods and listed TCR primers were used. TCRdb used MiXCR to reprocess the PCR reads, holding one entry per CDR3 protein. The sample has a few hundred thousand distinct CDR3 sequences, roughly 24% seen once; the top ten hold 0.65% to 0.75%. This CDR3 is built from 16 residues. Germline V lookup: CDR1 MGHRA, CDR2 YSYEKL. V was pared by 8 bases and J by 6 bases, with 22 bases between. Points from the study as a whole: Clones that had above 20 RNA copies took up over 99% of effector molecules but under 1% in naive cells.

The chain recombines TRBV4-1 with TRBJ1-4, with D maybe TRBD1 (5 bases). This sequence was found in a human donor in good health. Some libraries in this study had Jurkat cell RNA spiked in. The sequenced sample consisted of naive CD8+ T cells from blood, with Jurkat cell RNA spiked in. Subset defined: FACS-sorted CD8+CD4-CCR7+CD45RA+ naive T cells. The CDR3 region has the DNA TGCGCCAGCGCCAAGCAAATCGGGGGGTCCGATGAAAAACTGTTTTTT. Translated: CASAKQIGGSDEKLFF.